This T cell receptor beta chain was retrieved from a study of blood T cells in healthy people across ages. Study context: Researchers report that template switching captured about one barcoded beta molecule per two T cells. Overall study results and limits: Researchers judged that diversity estimates from one million T cells fell short of true values.

V gave up 1 base and J gave up 2 bases, with 12 bases separating them. CDR3 size: 14 residues. The germline gives CDR1 DFQATT, CDR2 SNEGSKA (reference sequence). Per sample, extraction of total RNA gave at least 5 micrograms in every case. Turning to this clonotype: The antigen remains unidentified.

Sample-barcoded 5' priming and a J-beta primer mix drove a second PCR of about 6 to 12 cycles. A template-switch adaptor containing 12 random nucleotides labeled each cDNA molecule. Each CDR3 protein is one row after TCRdb ran MiXCR on the 5' RACE reads. The sample records roughly 1.9 million distinct CDR3 sequences, around 42% being singletons. The genes are TRBV20-1 and TRBJ2-7; no reliable D call. The sequence was collected from a human donor in good health. Sample: blood. CDR3: CSARGNALPYEQYF. CDR3 bases: TGCAGTGCTAGAGGGAACGCGCTTCCCTACGAGCAGTACTTC.